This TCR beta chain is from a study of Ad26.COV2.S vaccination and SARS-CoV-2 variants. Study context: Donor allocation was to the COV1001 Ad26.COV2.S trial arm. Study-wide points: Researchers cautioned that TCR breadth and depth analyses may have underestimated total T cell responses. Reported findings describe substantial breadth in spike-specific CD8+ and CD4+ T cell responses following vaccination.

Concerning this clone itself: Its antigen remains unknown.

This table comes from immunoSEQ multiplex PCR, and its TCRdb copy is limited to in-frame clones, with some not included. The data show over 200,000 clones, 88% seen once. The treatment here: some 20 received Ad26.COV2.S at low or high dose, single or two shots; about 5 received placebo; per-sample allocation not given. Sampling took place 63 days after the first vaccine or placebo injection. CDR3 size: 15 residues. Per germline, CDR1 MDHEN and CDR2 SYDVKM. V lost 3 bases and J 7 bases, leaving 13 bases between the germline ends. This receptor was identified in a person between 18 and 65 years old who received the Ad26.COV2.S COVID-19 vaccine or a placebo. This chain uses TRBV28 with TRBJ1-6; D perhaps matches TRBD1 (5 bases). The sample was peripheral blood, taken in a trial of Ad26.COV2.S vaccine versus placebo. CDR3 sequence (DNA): TGTGCCAGCAGTTTCCAGGGCCCTTGGAATTCACCCCTCCACTTT. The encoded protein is CASSFQGPWNSPLHF. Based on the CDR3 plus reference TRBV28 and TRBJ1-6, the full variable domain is DVKVTQSSRYLVKRTGEKVFLECVQDMDHENMFWYRQDPGLGLRLIYFSYDVKMKEKGDIPEGYSVSREKKERFSLILESASTNQTSMYLCASSFQGPWNSPLHFGNGTRLTVT.